A selection of T cell receptor beta chains follows, all from one sample in a study of identical twins. TCRdb independently ran MiXCR on the 5' RACE reads; one entry per CDR3 protein. The sample lists 260,000 or so distinct CDR3 sequences, approximately 8% seen once, with around 5% in the top ten. Separately, the same data were catalogued under a study of yellow fever vaccine responses in identical twins.

Material: CD8+ T cells sorted from blood. The origin of the receptors is a woman aged 18-29 years in good health. The CDR3 runs from the conserved cysteine through the conserved F or W. D genes are given only for firm matches. Only part of the rows carry a size: once, few, many, or a class if the clone is expanded.

TRBJ2-1 TRBD2 TRBV19 few TGTGCCAGTAGTCCGGGAGGGAACAATGAGCAGTTCTTC CASSPGGNNEQFF
TRBJ1-3 TRBD1 TRBV7-9 NA TGTGCCAGCAGCCCGGGACAGGGGGCAAACGGAAACACCATATATTTT CASSPGQGANGNTIYF
TRBJ2-1 NA TRBV20-1 few TGCAGTGCTGAGGACCACAGCTCCTACAATGAGCAGTTCTTC CSAEDHSSYNEQFF
TRBJ1-4 NA TRBV6-1 NA TGTGCCAGCAGTGAAGAGGGCACGGCTAATGAAAAACTGTTTTTT CASSEEGTANEKLFF
TRBJ2-7 NA TRBV3-1 NA TGTGCCAGCAGCCCGCTCCTCGGGGTATACGAGCAGTACTTC CASSPLLGVYEQYF
TRBJ1-3 NA TRBV2 NA TGTGCCAGCAGTGAATTGGGGCAGTACTCTGGAAACACCATATATTTT CASSELGQYSGNTIYF
TRBJ2-5 NA TRBV20-1 few TGCAGTGCTAGTTCTGTGGGGGAGGAGACCCAGTACTTC CSASSVGEETQYF
TRBJ1-2 TRBD1 TRBV7-2 NA TGTGCCAGCAGCTCTGGACAGGACTATGGCTACACCTTC CASSSGQDYGYTF
TRBJ1-2 NA TRBV4-1 few TGCGCCAGCAGCCACGGGACACTCTATGGCTACACCTTC CASSHGTLYGYTF
TRBJ2-3 TRBD1 TRBV6-4 many TGTGCCAGCAGTGACGGGACAGGTAGCACAGATACGCAGTATTTT CASSDGTGSTDTQYF
TRBJ2-3 NA TRBV4-1 few TGCGCCAGCAGCCAAGGGGGCGACCCCATGGGGACAGATACGCAGTATTTT CASSQGGDPMGTDTQYF
TRBJ2-1 NA TRBV20-1 many TGCAGTGCTAGAGATCGGGTCAACTACAATGAGCAGTTCTTC CSARDRVNYNEQFF
TRBJ1-1 NA TRBV11-2 NA TGTGCCAGCAGCTTATGGTCGGCGGGGAAGAACACTGAAGCTTTCTTT CASSLWSAGKNTEAFF
TRBJ1-1 NA TRBV9 many TGTGCCAGCAGCCCCCCGTGGGCGAACACTGAAGCTTTCTTT CASSPPWANTEAFF
TRBJ2-1 NA TRBV2 NA TGTGCCAGCAGCCCCGCATGGGAGCAGTTCTTC CASSPAWEQFF
TRBJ1-1 NA TRBV6-1 few TGTGCCAGCGCGGAGGGGGTTCGAGCTGAAGCTTTCTTT CASAEGVRAEAFF
TRBJ2-3 NA TRBV6-6 many TGTGCCAGCAGCGACCGGCCTACAGATACGCAGTATTTT CASSDRPTDTQYF
TRBJ1-1 TRBD1 TRBV27 NA TGTGCCAGCAAAAACAGGGGGATAATGAACACTGAAGCTTTCTTT CASKNRGIMNTEAFF
TRBJ1-5 NA TRBV7-9 many TGTGCCAGCAGCCCTACACAGTTCGGGCAGCCCCAGCATTTT CASSPTQFGQPQHF
TRBJ2-1 NA TRBV11-2 NA TGTGCCAGCAGCTTAGATCGTTCGGGGTTGGTCAATGAGCAGTTCTTC CASSLDRSGLVNEQFF
TRBJ2-5 TRBD2 TRBV28 many TGTGCCAGCAGTCCCTCCGGGACTAGCGGGGGGAACCCACAAGAGACCCAGTACTTC CASSPSGTSGGNPQETQYF
TRBJ2-7 TRBD2 TRBV24-1 NA TGTGCCACCAGTGACCCTAGCGGGAACTCCTACGAGCAGTACTTC CATSDPSGNSYEQYF
TRBJ2-1 NA TRBV6-1 NA TGTGCCAGCAGCCCTGGATTAGCGAGCTCCTACAATGAGCAGTTCTTC CASSPGLASSYNEQFF
TRBJ2-5 NA TRBV2 many TGTGCCAGCAGTGAGTTGTACTTC CASSELYF
TRBJ2-5 NA TRBV4-2 many TGTGCCAGCAGCCAAGAAACAGGGAGACAGACCCAGTACTTC CASSQETGRQTQYF
TRBJ2-7 TRBD2 TRBV20-1 NA TGCAGTGCTAGAGATCGAGTTCGGGGGAGGGATTCCTACGAGCAGTACTTC CSARDRVRGRDSYEQYF
TRBJ1-3 NA TRBV9 few TGTGCCAGCAGCGTAAGCAGGGGAGGCCCTAGCTCTGGAAACACCATATATTTT CASSVSRGGPSSGNTIYF
TRBJ2-1 TRBD2 TRBV12-3/TRBV12-4 NA TGTGCCAGTACCGGGACTAGCGGGAATGAGCAGTTCTTC CASTGTSGNEQFF
TRBJ2-1 TRBD2 TRBV3-1 NA TGTGCCAGCGCGGCGGGAGGGGCCAATGAGCAGTTCTTC CASAAGGANEQFF
TRBJ2-2 TRBD2 TRBV6-1 few TGTGCCAGCAGTATGACTAGCGGAGGAGGGGGGGAGCTGTTTTTT CASSMTSGGGGELFF
TRBJ1-1 NA TRBV20-1 many TGCAGTGCTCCCTTTGGGACTGAAGCTTTCTTT CSAPFGTEAFF
TRBJ2-1 NA TRBV11-2 many TGTGCCAGCAGCCCAGACCGGACCCTGCAGTTCTTC CASSPDRTLQFF
TRBJ2-3 NA TRBV20-1 few TGCAGTGCTCCCGGGACGCTGGGCACAGATACGCAGTATTTT CSAPGTLGTDTQYF
TRBJ1-2 TRBD1 TRBV29-1 few TGCAGCGGAACAGGGGGGGATGGCTACACCTTC CSGTGGDGYTF
TRBJ1-6 NA TRBV6-1 many TGTGCCAGCAGTGAATACGGGGTCGGGGCGAGAAATTCACCCCTCCACTTT CASSEYGVGARNSPLHF
TRBJ1-6 NA TRBV27 few TGTGCCAGCAGTTTATCTTCCAGGAATAATTCACCCCTCCACTTT CASSLSSRNNSPLHF
TRBJ2-2 NA TRBV20-1 few TGCAGTGCTAGAGCCTACCGGGACCTGGGGCCCACCGGGGAGCTGTTTTTT CSARAYRDLGPTGELFF
TRBJ2-3 TRBD1 TRBV25-1 NA TGTGCCAGCAGTTGGGGGACAGGGGCAGATACGCAGTATTTT CASSWGTGADTQYF
TRBJ2-5 TRBD2 TRBV11-2 few TGTGCCAGCAGCTTAAACTGGGGGGGCCAAGAGACCCAGTACTTC CASSLNWGGQETQYF
TRBJ2-7 NA TRBV27 few TGTGCCAGCCAACTATACCCAGGGCCAAGCTACGAGCAGTACTTC CASQLYPGPSYEQYF
TRBJ2-5 NA TRBV11-2 NA TGTGCCAGCAGCACCCACGAGGGTGGGGCCCAAGAGACCCAGTACTTC CASSTHEGGAQETQYF
TRBJ2-2 TRBD2 TRBV6-5 few TGTGCCAGCAGTTACTCGACTAGCGGGAGGGGGGAGCTGTTTTTT CASSYSTSGRGELFF
TRBJ1-2 NA TRBV9 NA TGTGCCAGCAGCGTCTCGACGGGGGCGGATGGCTACACCTTC CASSVSTGADGYTF
TRBJ2-3 NA TRBV12-3/TRBV12-4 many TGTGCCAGCAGCGCCCTTACAGATACGCAGTATTTT CASSALTDTQYF
TRBJ1-1 NA TRBV28 NA TGTGCCAGCAACCCCGGAGGGGTTGGTGAAGCTTTCTTT CASNPGGVGEAFF
TRBJ2-1 TRBD2 TRBV29-1 many TGCAGCGGAAGACTAGCGAGAGACTACAATGAGCAGTTCTTC CSGRLARDYNEQFF